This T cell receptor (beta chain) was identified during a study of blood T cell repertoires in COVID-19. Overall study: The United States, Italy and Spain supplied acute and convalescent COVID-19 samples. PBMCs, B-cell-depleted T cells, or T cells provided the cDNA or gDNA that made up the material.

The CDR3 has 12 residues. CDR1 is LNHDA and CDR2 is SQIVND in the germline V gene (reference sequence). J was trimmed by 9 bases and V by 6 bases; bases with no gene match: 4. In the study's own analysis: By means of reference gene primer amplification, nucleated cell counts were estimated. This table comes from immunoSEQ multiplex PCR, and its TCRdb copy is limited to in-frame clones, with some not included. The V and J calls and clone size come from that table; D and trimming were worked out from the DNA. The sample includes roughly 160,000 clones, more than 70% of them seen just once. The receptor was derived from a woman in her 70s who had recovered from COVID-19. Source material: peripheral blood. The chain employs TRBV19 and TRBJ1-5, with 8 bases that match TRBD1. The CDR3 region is CASSPTGGPQHF. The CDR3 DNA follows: TGTGCCAGTAGCCCAACAGGGGGGCCCCAGCATTTT.